The rows below give T cell receptor beta chains drawn from one sample of a study of blood T cell repertoires in COVID-19. Sequencing used immunoSEQ multiplex PCR; TCRdb keeps in-frame clones, though not all of them. Here the sample spans approximately 74,000 clones, 70% to 90% being singletons. What was sequenced was peripheral blood. The receptors come from an older man with acute or convalescent COVID-19. Each CDR3 is given without its conserved first and last residue. A D gene is named only where the DNA matches it firmly.

TRBV19,.,ASSISAETLRGVGSPLH
TRBV7-6,.,ASSRVSGRAQETQY
TRBV7-9,.,ASSFAAADTQY
TRBV9,TRBD2,ASSVETSGRQVNEQF
TRBV19,TRBD2,ASSMPPGTSGRMNEQF
TRBV10-1,TRBD1,ASSDQGASSYEQY
TRBV10-1,.,ASSESTEPDQPQH
TRBV11-3,TRBD1,ASSFYQGANTGELF
TRBV6-5,TRBD2,ASTAERGGIYEQY
TRBV11-2,.,ASSSAGSTGELF
TRBV9,.,ASSVVPDSLGGPDTQY
TRBV3-1/TRBV3-2,.,ASSQERGYGYT
TRBV28,.,ASKIGGNTGELF